Below are 32 T cell receptor beta chains sequenced from a single sample in a study of tumor-infiltrating lymphocytes in localized non-small cell lung cancer. TCRdb keeps only in-frame clones here, not all; method: immunoSEQ multiplex PCR. The sample holds tens of thousands of clones; around 62% are singletons and the top ten take less than 6.5%. The material sequenced was lung tumor tissue. All receptors derive from a human donor with non-small cell lung cancer.

The chain couples TRBV7-3 to TRBJ2-3; 8 nucleotides line up with TRBD2. The V gene end was trimmed by 4 bases and the J gene end by 0 bases; junction bases not matched to a gene: 3. Germline V gives CDR1 SGHTA, CDR2 FQGTGA. The CDR3 length is 15 residues. The CDR3 region is CASSSVAGSTDTQYF. The CDR3, as DNA: TGTGCCAGCAGCTCCGTAGCGGGAAGCACAGATACGCAGTATTTT.

This clone was observed a few times. The rearrangement links TRBV15 to TRBJ1-5; tentative D call: TRBD1 (5 bases). Germline loops: CDR1 LNHNV, CDR2 YYDKDF (reference sequence). CDR3 length: 14 amino acids. V was cut by 5 bases and J by 1 base, with 9 bases left in between. CDR3: CATSLGTSNQPQHF. CDR3 in DNA: TGTGCCACCAGCTTAGGGACGAGCAATCAGCCCCAGCATTTT.

J is TRBJ1-2 and V is TRBV9; D call uncertain. The CDR3 totals 13 residues. CDR1 is SGDLS, CDR2 YYNGEE, per germline. Deletions cut 3 bases from V and 4 bases from J, with 10 bases between. The CDR3 loop reads CASSADVSYGYTF. The CDR3 DNA reads TGTGCCAGCAGCGCTGACGTTAGCTATGGCTACACCTTC. Full variable domain (outside the CDR3, taken from reference TRBV9 and TRBJ1-2): DSGVTQTPKHLITATGQRVTLRCSPRSGDLSVYWYQQSLDQGLQFLIQYYNGEERAKGNILERFSAQQFPDLHSELNLSSLELGDSALYFCASSADVSYGYTFGSGTRLTVV.

The V call is TRBV10-1, the J call TRBJ1-2; weak D call: TRBD1 (5 bases). This CDR3 is 14 amino acids long. V was trimmed by 5 bases and J by 4 bases, leaving 14 bases between them. Germline V lookup: CDR1 WNHNN, CDR2 SYGVQD (reference sequence). The DNA for the CDR3 is TGCGCCAGCAGTCCTGGACAAGATTCCTATGGCTACACCTTC. This gives the protein CASSPGQDSYGYTF.

This chain joins TRBV13 and TRBJ2-5; D is ambiguous. V was trimmed by 3 bases and J by 5 bases, leaving 7 bases between them. The germline gives CDR1 PRHDT, CDR2 FYEKMQ (reference sequence). This CDR3 has 12 residues. DNA of the CDR3: TGTGCCAGCAGCTTTACCCGTGAGACCCAGTACTTC. Translated: CASSFTRETQYF.

This clone occurred a few times. The gene calls are TRBV4-2 and TRBJ2-1; D possibly matches TRBD1 or TRBD2 (5 bases each). The germline V gene has CDR1 LGHNA and CDR2 YNFKEQ. This CDR3 is built from 16 residues. Trimming cost V 0 bases and J 3 bases, with 12 bases left between them. For the CDR3, the DNA is TGTGCCAGCAGCCAAGATATGAGAGGGGTCTACAATGAGCAGTTCTTC. Protein sequence: CASSQDMRGVYNEQFF.

The chain couples TRBV15 to TRBJ1-1, with D perhaps TRBD1 (6 bases). Trimming shortened V by 6 bases and J by 6 bases, and 14 bases separated the two germline ends. The CDR3 covers 13 residues. Germline-derived CDR1 and CDR2 are LNHNV and YYDKDF (reference sequence). Here the CDR3 reads CATSPWGGAEAFF. CDR3 sequence (DNA): TGTGCCACCAGTCCCTGGGGGGGCGCTGAAGCTTTCTTT.

The rearrangement uses TRBV27 and TRBJ1-2, with D maybe TRBD1 (5 bases). Germline CDR1 reads MNHEY; CDR2 reads SMNVEV (reference sequence). The CDR3 is made up of 13 amino acids. Trimming cost V 6 bases and J 8 bases, with 16 bases left between them. The CDR3 sequence is CASSHHPTDGYTF. For the CDR3, the DNA is TGTGCCAGCAGCCACCACCCGACAGACGGCTACACCTTC.

This chain links TRBV30 with TRBJ1-2; a weak D match, TRBD1 (5 bases). V was clipped by 1 base and J by 4 bases, with 7 bases between them. The CDR3 has 12 residues. Germline loops: CDR1 GTSNPN, CDR2 SVGIG (reference sequence). The CDR3 loop is CAWSAGAYGYTF. In nucleotides, the CDR3 is TGTGCCTGGAGTGCCGGGGCCTATGGCTACACCTTC.

This clone is a singleton in its sample. V and J are TRBV10-3 and TRBJ1-4; 9 bases are a match to TRBD1. V trimming: 4 bases; J trimming: 5 bases; junction bases outside the gene matches: 8. CDR1 and CDR2 from the germline V gene are ENHRY and SYGVKD. This CDR3 region has 16 residues. CDR3 sequence: CAISAVPGQGNEKLFF. As DNA, the CDR3 is TGTGCCATCAGTGCGGTCCCGGGACAGGGAAATGAAAAACTGTTTTTT.

This clone was seen a few times. The chain links TRBV10-2 to TRBJ1-5; 7 bases line up with TRBD1. The CDR3 covers 15 residues. After removal of 6 bases from V and 4 bases from J, the junction contained 9 bases not matched to a gene. The germline gives CDR1 WSHSY, CDR2 SAAADI. The CDR3 coding sequence is TGCGCCAGCAGATCGACAGGGATGGGGAATCAGCCCCAGCATTTT. Its translation: CASRSTGMGNQPQHF.

This rearrangement joins TRBV11-2 to TRBJ2-1; 9 bases align to TRBD1. CDR1 SGHAT and CDR2 FQNNGV come from the germline V gene. This CDR3 region has 15 residues. The ends lost 4 bases at V and 9 bases at J; junction bases unmatched: 10. The CDR3: CASSSPGQGVSEQFF. The DNA of the CDR3 is TGTGCCAGCAGCTCACCGGGACAGGGTGTGAGTGAGCAGTTCTTC. Filled out from reference TRBV11-2 and TRBJ2-1, the complete variable domain reads EAGVAQSPRYKIIEKRQSVAFWCNPISGHATLYWYQQILGQGPKLLIQFQNNGVVDDSQLPKDRFSAERLKGVDSTLKIQPAKLEDSAVYLCASSSPGQGVSEQFFGPGTRLTVL.

The chain has TRBV7-9 and TRBJ2-7, with D perhaps matching TRBD1 or TRBD2 (5 bases each). V was cut by 4 bases and J by 3 bases, with 22 bases left in between. The CDR3 contains 17 residues. Germline CDR1 reads SEHNR; CDR2 reads FQNEAQ (reference sequence). CDR3 in amino acids: CASSSLGRDGPVYEQYF. DNA for the CDR3: TGTGCCAGCAGCTCCCTCGGCCGGGACGGACCCGTCTACGAGCAGTACTTC.

The chain couples TRBV4-1 to TRBJ2-5, with TRBD1 matching over 7 bases. The CDR3 length is 15 residues. From germline, CDR1 is MGHRA and CDR2 YSYEKL. The junction had 3 bases not matched to a gene; V was cut back by 1 base and J by 1 base. CDR3 nucleotides: TGCGCCAGCAGCCAAGCACGGGACAGCCAAGAGACCCAGTACTTC. This codes for CASSQARDSQETQYF.

The chain has TRBV5-5 and TRBJ2-5; 10 nucleotides line up with TRBD1. CDR3 length: 16 amino acids. Germline CDR1 is SGHKS and CDR2 is YYEKEE (reference sequence). V trimming: 2 bases; J trimming: 4 bases; junction bases outside the gene matches: 8. The DNA for the CDR3 is TGTGCCAGCAGCTTTCAATCGACAGGGGGCGGAGAGACCCAGTACTTC. The encoded protein is CASSFQSTGGGETQYF.

This chain uses TRBV5-5 with TRBJ2-2; D not resolved. Germline assignment: CDR1 SGHKS and CDR2 YYEKEE (reference sequence). V lost 4 bases and J lost 0, with 13 bases in between. CDR3 length: 16 amino acids. For the CDR3, the DNA is TGTGCCAGCAGCCCGGTGTACTTTTCGAACACCGGGGAGCTGTTTTTT. Its protein is CASSPVYFSNTGELFF.

The rearrangement joins TRBV29-1 to TRBJ1-2, with TRBD1 as a possible D gene (5 bases). The germline gives CDR1 SQVTM, CDR2 ANQGSEA. With 0 bases removed from V and 6 bases from J, the gap between germline ends came to 11 bases. CDR3 length: 13 residues. CDR3 region: CSVEEGRGDGYTF. The CDR3 nucleotides are TGCAGCGTTGAAGAAGGGCGGGGGGATGGCTACACCTTC.

A single count supports this clone. V and J are TRBV5-1 and TRBJ2-1; possible D gene TRBD1, 6 bases. The CDR3 is 14 residues long. Trimming removed 4 bases from V and 1 base from J, with 9 bases in between. From germline, CDR1 is SGHRS and CDR2 YFSETQ. CDR3 sequence: CASSGGYSYNEQFF. CDR3 nucleotide sequence: TGCGCCAGCAGCGGGGGCTATTCCTACAATGAGCAGTTCTTC.

The V gene is TRBV5-8, the J gene TRBJ2-3, with no clear D. The CDR3 runs to 13 residues. V lost 5 bases and J 0 bases, leaving 7 bases between the germline ends. Germline-derived CDR1 and CDR2 are SGHTS and YDEGEE. CDR3 bases: TGTGCCAGCAGGGCCGCTAGCACAGATACGCAGTATTTT. This translates into CASRAASTDTQYF.

The sample holds one count of this clone. The chain recombines TRBV2 with TRBJ2-3, with 7 bases aligning to TRBD1. The CDR3 totals 15 residues. V lost 4 bases and J lost 5; bases outside the gene matches: 9. Germline V gene sequence: CDR1 SNHLY, CDR2 FYNNEI. For the CDR3, the DNA is TGTGCCAGCAGTGGTAAAACAGGGGATCTAGATACGCAGTATTTT. Residues: CASSGKTGDLDTQYF.

This clone has more than one count but fewer than ten. CDR3 in amino acids: CASSQFPAGTAYEQYF. The CDR3 nucleotides are TGTGCCAGCTCACAATTCCCAGCGGGAACCGCCTACGAGCAGTACTTC. The genes are TRBV18 and TRBJ2-7, with TRBD2 matching over 7 bases. Germline V gene sequence: CDR1 KGHSH, CDR2 LQKENI. V lost 4 bases, J lost 2 bases, and 11 bases stayed unmatched. CDR3 length: 16 amino acids.

The chain recombines TRBV28 with TRBJ1-2; 8 bases align to TRBD1. Germline assignment: CDR1 MDHEN and CDR2 SYDVKM. V shed 2 bases and J 3 bases; nucleotides not matched to a gene: 2. The length of the CDR3 is 14 residues. The CDR3 loop reads CASSLQGADYGYTF. CDR3 in DNA: TGTGCCAGCAGTTTACAGGGGGCGGACTATGGCTACACCTTC.

This chain links TRBV2 with TRBJ2-3, with unresolved D. CDR3 length: 13 amino acids. V shed 10 bases and J shed 5 bases, with 16 bases lying between them. Germline V gene lookup returns CDR1 SNHLY and CDR2 FYNNEI. CDR3 DNA sequence: TGTGCCACCGCGGCGGACCTGGGAGATACGCAGTATTTT. Translating gives CATAADLGDTQYF.

The chain links TRBV5-1 to TRBJ1-2; TRBD1 might be the D (6 bases). This CDR3 has 12 amino acids. The germline CDR1 and CDR2 sequences are SGHRS and YFSETQ. Trimming took off 3 bases at V and 8 bases at J, with 11 bases between the two ends. The CDR3 is CASSYSGEGYTF. In nucleotides, the CDR3 is TGCGCCAGCAGCTACTCAGGGGAGGGCTACACCTTC.

This clone was counted between two and nine times. The chain recombines TRBV18 with TRBJ1-1; D is uncertain. This CDR3 has 13 amino acids. V lost 9 bases, J lost 3 bases, and 14 bases lay in between. Germline V gene data show CDR1 as KGHSH and CDR2 as LQKENI. The CDR3 DNA is TGTGCCAGTTTATCAACGCGGGACACTGAAGCTTTCTTT. It translates to CASLSTRDTEAFF.

This chain joins TRBV27 and TRBJ2-5; weak D call: TRBD2 (5 bases). V lost 5 bases and J 5 bases, leaving 12 bases between the germline ends. Germline lookup yields CDR1 MNHEY and CDR2 SMNVEV (reference sequence). The length of the CDR3 is 13 residues. In DNA, the CDR3 is TGTGCCAGCAGTCGGGGTAGCTGGGAGACCCAGTACTTC. This encodes CASSRGSWETQYF.

The V gene is TRBV2, the J gene TRBJ2-5; no definite D call. V lost 6 bases and J lost 2, with 10 bases in between. The CDR3 spans 13 residues. Looked up from germline, CDR1 is SNHLY and CDR2 is FYNNEI. The CDR3 DNA is TGTGCCAGCAGGCCCCGGGTTCAAGAGACCCAGTACTTC. It codes for CASRPRVQETQYF.

V gene TRBV10-3 combines with J gene TRBJ2-2; the match to TRBD2 covers 11 bases. Germline values: CDR1 ENHRY, CDR2 SYGVKD. Germline trimming cut 5 bases from V and 2 bases from J; bases unmatched to any gene: 7. This CDR3 has 17 amino acids. As DNA, the CDR3 is TGTGCCATCAGTCGGTTAGCGGGAGGGCCCAACACCGGGGAGCTGTTTTTT. Translated: CAISRLAGGPNTGELFF.

This clone was counted between two and nine times. The chain is built from TRBV20-1 and TRBJ1-1; D uncertain. CDR3 size: 11 residues. Germline V gene sequence: CDR1 DFQATT, CDR2 SNEGSKA (reference sequence). V was trimmed by 5 bases and J by 7 bases, leaving 11 bases between them. The CDR3 DNA reads TGCAGTGCTCCTGTGGTGGGTGAAGCTTTCTTT. It is translated as CSAPVVGEAFF.

The chain has TRBV19 and TRBJ1-2; D unresolved. Germline CDR1 reads LNHDA; CDR2 reads SQIVND (reference sequence). This CDR3 has 12 amino acids. Between the trimmed V and J ends, which lost 5 bases and 6 bases, there was a span of 10 bases. The CDR3: CASSFRTDGYTF. CDR3 nucleotide sequence: TGTGCCAGTAGTTTCCGGACGGATGGCTACACCTTC.

This sequence joins TRBV7-9 and TRBJ2-7, with a tentative D call TRBD2 (5 bases). The CDR3 is 14 residues long. Trimming cost V 2 bases and J 3 bases, with 11 bases left between them. CDR1 SEHNR and CDR2 FQNEAQ come from the germline V gene (reference sequence). CDR3 DNA: TGTGCCAGCAGCTTAAGCGGAAGCTTCTACGAGCAGTACTTC. Its protein is CASSLSGSFYEQYF. The entire variable domain, with the rest obtained from reference TRBV7-9 and TRBJ2-7, is as follows: DTGVSQNPRHKITKRGQNVTFRCDPISEHNRLYWYRQTLGQGPEFLTYFQNEAQLEKSRLLSDRFSAERPKGSFSTLEIQRTEQGDSAMYLCASSLSGSFYEQYFGPGTRLTVT.

The rearrangement joins TRBV5-5 to TRBJ2-5, with 15 bases aligning to TRBD2. The V segment lost 4 bases and the J segment 4 bases; nucleotides outside the gene matches: 2. This CDR3 spans 15 amino acids. Germline assignment: CDR1 SGHKS and CDR2 YYEKEE (reference sequence). The CDR3 DNA sequence: TGTGCCAGCAGCCCGGGACTAGCGGGAGGAGAGACCCAGTACTTC. It encodes CASSPGLAGGETQYF.